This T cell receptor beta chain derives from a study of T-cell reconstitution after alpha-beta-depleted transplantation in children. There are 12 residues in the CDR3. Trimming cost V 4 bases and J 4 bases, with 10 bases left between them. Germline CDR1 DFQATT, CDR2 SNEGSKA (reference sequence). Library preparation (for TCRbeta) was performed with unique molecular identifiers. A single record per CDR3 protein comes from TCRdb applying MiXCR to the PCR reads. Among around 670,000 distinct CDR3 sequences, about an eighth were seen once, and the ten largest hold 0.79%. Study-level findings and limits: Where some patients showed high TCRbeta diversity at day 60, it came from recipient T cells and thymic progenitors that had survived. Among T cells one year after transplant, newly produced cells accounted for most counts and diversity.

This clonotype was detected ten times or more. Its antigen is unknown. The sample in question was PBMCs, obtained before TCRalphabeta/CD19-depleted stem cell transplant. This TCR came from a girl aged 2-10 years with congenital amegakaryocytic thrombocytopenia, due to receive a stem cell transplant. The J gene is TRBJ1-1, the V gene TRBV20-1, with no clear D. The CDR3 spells CSAKDRGTEAFF. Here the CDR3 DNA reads TGCAGTGCTAAAGACCGGGGCACTGAAGCTTTCTTT.